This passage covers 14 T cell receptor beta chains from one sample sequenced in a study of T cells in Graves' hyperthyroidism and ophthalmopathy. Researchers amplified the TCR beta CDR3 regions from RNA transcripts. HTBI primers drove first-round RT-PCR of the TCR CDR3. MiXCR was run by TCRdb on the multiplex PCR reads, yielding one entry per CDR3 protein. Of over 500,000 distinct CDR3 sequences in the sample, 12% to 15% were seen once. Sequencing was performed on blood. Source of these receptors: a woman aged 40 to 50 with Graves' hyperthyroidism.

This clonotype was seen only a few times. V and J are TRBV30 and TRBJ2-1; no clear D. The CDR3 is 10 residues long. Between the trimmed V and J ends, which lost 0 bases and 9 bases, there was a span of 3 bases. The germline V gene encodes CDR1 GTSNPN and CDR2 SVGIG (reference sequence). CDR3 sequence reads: CAWSVSEQFF. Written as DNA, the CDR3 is TGTGCCTGGAGTGTTTCTGAGCAGTTCTTC.

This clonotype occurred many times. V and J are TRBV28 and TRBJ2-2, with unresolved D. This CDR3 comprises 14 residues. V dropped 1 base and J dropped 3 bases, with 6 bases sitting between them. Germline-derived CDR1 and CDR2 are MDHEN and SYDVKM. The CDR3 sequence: CASSLSTYTGELFF. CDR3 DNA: TGTGCCAGCAGTTTATCCACATACACCGGGGAGCTGTTTTTT.

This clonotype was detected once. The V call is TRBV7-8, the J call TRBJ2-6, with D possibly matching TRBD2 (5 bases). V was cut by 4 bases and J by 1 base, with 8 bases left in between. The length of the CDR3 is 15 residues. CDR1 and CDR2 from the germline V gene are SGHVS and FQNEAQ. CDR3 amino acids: CASSSRESGANVLTF. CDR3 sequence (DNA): TGTGCCAGCAGCTCCCGGGAATCTGGGGCCAACGTCCTGACTTTC.

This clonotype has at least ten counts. Here the CDR3 DNA reads TGTGCCAGTAGCATGGAGAATACTAACTATGGCTACACCTTC. Translation gives CASSMENTNYGYTF. The chain combines TRBV19 with TRBJ1-2; D unresolved. The CDR3 spans 14 residues. Trimming pared 6 bases from V and 0 bases from J, leaving 11 bases between. Germline V gives CDR1 LNHDA, CDR2 SQIVND (reference sequence).

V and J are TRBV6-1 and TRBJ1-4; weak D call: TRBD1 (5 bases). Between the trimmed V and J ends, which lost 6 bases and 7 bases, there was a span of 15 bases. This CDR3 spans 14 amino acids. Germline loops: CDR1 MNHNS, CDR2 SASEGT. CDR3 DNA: TGTGCCAGCAGGGGGATTGGGACGATTGAAAAACTGTTTTTT. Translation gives CASRGIGTIEKLFF.

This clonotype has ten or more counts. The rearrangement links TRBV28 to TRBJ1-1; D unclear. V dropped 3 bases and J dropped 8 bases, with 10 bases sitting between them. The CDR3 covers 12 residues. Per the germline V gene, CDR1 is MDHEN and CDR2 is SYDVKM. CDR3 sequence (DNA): TGTGCCAGCAGTTTGCTGACAAGCGAAGCTTTCTTT. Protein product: CASSLLTSEAFF.

In nucleotides, the CDR3 is TGTGCCAGCAGTGAGGCAGGCGGGCACGGCCCCTATGGCTACACCTTC. It is translated as CASSEAGGHGPYGYTF. The V call is TRBV6-4, the J call TRBJ1-2; D is unresolved. Germline values: CDR1 MRHNA, CDR2 SNTAGT. V was pared by 3 bases and J by 4 bases, with 18 bases between. This CDR3 is built from 16 residues.

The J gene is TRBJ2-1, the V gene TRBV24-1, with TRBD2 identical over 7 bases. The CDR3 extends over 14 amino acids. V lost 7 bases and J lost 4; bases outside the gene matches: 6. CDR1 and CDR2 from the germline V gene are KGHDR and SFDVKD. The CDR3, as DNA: TGTGCCACCAGGGGGGGGTCGGTATACAATGAGCAGTTCTTC. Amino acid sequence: CATRGGSVYNEQFF.

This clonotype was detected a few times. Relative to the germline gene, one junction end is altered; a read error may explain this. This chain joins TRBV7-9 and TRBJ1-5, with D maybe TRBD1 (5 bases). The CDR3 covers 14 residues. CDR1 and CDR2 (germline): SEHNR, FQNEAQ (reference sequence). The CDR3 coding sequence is TGCGCCAGCAGCCAAGATGGGGGGGATCAGCCCCAGCATTTT. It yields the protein CASSQDGGDQPQHF.

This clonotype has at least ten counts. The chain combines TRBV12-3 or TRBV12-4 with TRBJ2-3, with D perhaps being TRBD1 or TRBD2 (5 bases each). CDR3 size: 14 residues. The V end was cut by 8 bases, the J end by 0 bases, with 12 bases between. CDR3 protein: CASSFGDSTDTQYF. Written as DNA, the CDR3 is TGTGCCAGCTCCTTTGGGGACAGCACAGATACGCAGTATTTT.

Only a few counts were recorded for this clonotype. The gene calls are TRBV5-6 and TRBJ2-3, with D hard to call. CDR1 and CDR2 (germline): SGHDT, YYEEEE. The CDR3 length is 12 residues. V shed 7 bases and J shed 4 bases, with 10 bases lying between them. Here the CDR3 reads CASASGSDTQYF. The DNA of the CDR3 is TGTGCCAGCGCCTCGGGTTCAGATACGCAGTATTTT.

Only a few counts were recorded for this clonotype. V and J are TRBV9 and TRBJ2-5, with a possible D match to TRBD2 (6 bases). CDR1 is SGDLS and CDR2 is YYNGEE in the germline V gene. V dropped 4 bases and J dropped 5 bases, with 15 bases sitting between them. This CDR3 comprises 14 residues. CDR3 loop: CASSPVGGKETQYF. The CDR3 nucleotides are TGTGCCAGCAGCCCCGTTGGGGGGAAGGAGACCCAGTACTTC. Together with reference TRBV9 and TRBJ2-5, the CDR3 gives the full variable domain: DSGVTQTPKHLITATGQRVTLRCSPRSGDLSVYWYQQSLDQGLQFLIQYYNGEERAKGNILERFSAQQFPDLHSELNLSSLELGDSALYFCASSPVGGKETQYFGPGTRLLVL.

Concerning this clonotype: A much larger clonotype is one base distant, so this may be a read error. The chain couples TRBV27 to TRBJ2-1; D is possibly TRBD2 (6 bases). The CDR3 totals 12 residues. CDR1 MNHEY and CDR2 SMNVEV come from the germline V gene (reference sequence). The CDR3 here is CTSRDSLREQFF. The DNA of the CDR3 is TGTACCAGCCGGGACTCGCTACGTGAGCAGTTCTTC.

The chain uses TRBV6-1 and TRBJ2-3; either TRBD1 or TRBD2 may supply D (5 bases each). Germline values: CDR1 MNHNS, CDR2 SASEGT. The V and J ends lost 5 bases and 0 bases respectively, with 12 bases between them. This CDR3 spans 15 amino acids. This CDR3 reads CASSQTRGSTDTQYF. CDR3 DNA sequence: TGTGCCAGCAGTCAAACTAGGGGAAGCACAGATACGCAGTATTTT.